Below are 2 T cell receptor beta chains sequenced from a single sample in a study of T cell responses to AZD1222 COVID-19 vaccine. This table comes from immunoSEQ multiplex PCR, and its TCRdb copy is limited to in-frame clones, with some not included. This table has more than 35,000 clones, more than 80% appearing once. The starting material was peripheral blood, obtained on day 0 of AZD1222 vaccination. Receptors originate from an adult in good health.

V usage is TRBV6-6 and J usage is TRBJ2-1, with 8 nucleotides matching TRBD1. The CDR3 length is 15 residues. V was pared by 5 bases and J by 3 bases, with 6 bases of the junction left unmatched. Germline values: CDR1 MNHNY, CDR2 SVGAGI (reference sequence). The CDR3 spells CASSTGTGDYNEQFF. CDR3 coding DNA: TGTGCCAGCAGTACCGGGACAGGAGACTACAATGAGCAGTTCTTC.

This clone was seen a single time. Different DNA sequences within this sample yield the same CDR3. The chain has TRBV28 and TRBJ2-2; no definite D call. The germline V gene has CDR1 MDHEN and CDR2 SYDVKM. CDR3 length: 13 amino acids. Trimming took 6 bases from V and 0 from J, leaving 5 bases between them. The CDR3 reads CASSLTNTGELFF. Here the CDR3 DNA reads TGTGCCAGCAGCTTGACGAACACCGGGGAGCTGTTTTTT.